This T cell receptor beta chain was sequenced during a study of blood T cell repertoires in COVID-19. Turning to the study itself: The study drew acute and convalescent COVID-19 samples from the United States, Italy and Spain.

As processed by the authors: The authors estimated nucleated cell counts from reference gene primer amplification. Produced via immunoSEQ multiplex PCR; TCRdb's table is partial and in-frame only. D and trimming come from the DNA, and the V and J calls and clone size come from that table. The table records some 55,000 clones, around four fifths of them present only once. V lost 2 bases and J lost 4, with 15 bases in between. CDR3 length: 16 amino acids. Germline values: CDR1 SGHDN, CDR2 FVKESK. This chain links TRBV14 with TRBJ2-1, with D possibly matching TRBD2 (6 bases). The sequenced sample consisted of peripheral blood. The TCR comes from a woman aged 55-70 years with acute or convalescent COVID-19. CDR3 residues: CASSQKRRGLYNEQFF. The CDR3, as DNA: TGTGCCAGCAGCCAAAAAAGGAGGGGACTTTACAATGAGCAGTTCTTC. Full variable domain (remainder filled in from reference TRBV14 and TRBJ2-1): EAGVTQFPSHSVIEKGQTVTLRCDPISGHDNLYWYRRVMGKEIKFLLHFVKESKQDESGMPNNRFLAERTGGTYSTLKVQPAELEDSGVYFCASSQKRRGLYNEQFFGPGTRLTVL.